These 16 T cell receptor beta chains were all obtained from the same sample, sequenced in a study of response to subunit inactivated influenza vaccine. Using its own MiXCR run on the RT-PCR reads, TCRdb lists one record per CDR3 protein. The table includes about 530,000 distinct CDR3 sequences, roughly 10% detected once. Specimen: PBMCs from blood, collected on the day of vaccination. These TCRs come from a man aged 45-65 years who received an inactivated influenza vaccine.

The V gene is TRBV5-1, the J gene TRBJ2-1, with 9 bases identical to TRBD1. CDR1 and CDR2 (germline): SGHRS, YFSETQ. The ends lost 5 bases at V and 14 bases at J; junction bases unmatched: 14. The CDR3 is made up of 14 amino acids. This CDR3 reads CASSFYPGQGIEFF. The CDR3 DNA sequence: TGCGCCAGCAGTTTTTACCCGGGACAGGGAATTGAGTTCTTC.

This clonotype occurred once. The CDR3 sequence is CASSTGQNTDTQYF. In DNA, the CDR3 is TGTGCCAGCAGTACCGGACAGAACACAGATACGCAGTATTTT. This rearrangement joins TRBV6-1 to TRBJ2-3; D possibly corresponds to TRBD1 (6 bases). Germline V gene lookup returns CDR1 MNHNS and CDR2 SASEGT. V gave up 5 bases and J gave up 2 bases, with 11 bases separating them. The CDR3 runs 14 residues.

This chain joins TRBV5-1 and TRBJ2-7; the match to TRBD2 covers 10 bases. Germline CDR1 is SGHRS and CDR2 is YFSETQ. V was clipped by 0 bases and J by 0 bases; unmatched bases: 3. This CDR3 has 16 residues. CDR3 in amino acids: CASSLDSGRHSYEQYF. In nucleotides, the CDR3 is TGCGCCAGCAGCTTGGATAGCGGGAGGCACTCCTACGAGCAGTACTTC.

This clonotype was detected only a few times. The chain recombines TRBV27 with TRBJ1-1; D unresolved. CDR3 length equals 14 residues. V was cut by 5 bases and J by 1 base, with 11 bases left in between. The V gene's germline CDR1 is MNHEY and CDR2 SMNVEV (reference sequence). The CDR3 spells CASSGLWGNTEAFF. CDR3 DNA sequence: TGTGCCAGCAGTGGCCTCTGGGGGAACACTGAAGCTTTCTTT.

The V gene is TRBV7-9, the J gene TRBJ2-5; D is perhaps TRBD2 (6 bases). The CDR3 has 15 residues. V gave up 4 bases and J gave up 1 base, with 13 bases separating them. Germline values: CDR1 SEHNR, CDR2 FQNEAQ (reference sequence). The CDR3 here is CASSSRRLVQETQYF. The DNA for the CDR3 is TGTGCCAGCAGCTCGAGACGACTAGTCCAAGAGACCCAGTACTTC.

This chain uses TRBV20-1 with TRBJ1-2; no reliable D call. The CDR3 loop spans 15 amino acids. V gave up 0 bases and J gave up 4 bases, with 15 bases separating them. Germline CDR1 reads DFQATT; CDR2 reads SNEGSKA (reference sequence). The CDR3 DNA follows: TGCAGTGCTAGAGATACTTTTAGGAGTCCCTATGGCTACACCTTC. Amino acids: CSARDTFRSPYGYTF.

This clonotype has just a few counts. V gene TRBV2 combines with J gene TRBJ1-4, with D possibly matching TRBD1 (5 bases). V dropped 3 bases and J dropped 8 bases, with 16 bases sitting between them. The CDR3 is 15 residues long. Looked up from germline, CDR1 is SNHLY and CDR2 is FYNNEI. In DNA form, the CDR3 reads TGTGCCAGCAGTGAGGCCGGGACGGGATGGGAAAAACTGTTTTTT. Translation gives CASSEAGTGWEKLFF.

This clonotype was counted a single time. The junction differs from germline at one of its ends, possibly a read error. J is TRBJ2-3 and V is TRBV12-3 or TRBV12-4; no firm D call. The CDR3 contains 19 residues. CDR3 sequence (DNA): TGTGCTAGCAGTTTCAGCGTTTCTACTGTTTTGAGAGACACAGATACGCAGTACTTT. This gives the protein CASSFSVSTVLRDTDTQYF.

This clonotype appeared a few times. The CDR3 bases are TGTGCCATCAGTGAGTCCCGGGACAGGGGGCGGCGGACCCAGTACTTC. This codes for CAISESRDRGRRTQYF. The chain uses TRBV10-3 and TRBJ2-5, with 12 nucleotides matching TRBD1. The V and J ends lost 0 bases and 7 bases, in that order; junction bases with no gene match: 6. Germline lookup yields CDR1 ENHRY and CDR2 SYGVKD. This CDR3 spans 16 amino acids.

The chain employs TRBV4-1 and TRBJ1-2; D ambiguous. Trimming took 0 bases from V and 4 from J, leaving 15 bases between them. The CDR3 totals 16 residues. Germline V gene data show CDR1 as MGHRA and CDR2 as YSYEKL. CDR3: CASSQELRSSGYGYTF. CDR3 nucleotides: TGCGCCAGCAGCCAAGAATTAAGGTCCTCGGGCTATGGCTACACCTTC.

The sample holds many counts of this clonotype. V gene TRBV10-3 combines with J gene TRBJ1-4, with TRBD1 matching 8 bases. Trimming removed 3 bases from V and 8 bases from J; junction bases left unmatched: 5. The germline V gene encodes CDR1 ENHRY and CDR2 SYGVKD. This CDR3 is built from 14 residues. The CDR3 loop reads CAISEAGGEEKLFF. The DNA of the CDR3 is TGTGCCATCAGTGAAGCAGGGGGCGAAGAAAAACTGTTTTTT.

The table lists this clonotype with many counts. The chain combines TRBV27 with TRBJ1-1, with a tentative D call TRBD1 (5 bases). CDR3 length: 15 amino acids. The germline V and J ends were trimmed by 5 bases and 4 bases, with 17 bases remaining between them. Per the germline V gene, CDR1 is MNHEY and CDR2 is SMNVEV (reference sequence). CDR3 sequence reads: CASSGDGFEGTEAFF. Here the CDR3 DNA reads TGTGCCAGCAGTGGGGACGGATTTGAGGGCACTGAAGCTTTCTTT.

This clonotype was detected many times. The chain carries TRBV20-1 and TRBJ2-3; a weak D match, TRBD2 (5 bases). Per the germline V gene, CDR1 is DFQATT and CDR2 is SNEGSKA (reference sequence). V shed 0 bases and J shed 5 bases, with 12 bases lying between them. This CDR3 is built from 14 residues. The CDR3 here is CSARDEGGEDTQYF. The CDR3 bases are TGCAGTGCTAGAGATGAGGGTGGTGAAGATACGCAGTATTTT.

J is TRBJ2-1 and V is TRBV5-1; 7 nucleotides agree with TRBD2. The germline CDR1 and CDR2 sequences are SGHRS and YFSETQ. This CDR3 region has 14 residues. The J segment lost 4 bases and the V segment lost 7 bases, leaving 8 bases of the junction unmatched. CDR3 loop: CASDASGSYNEQFF. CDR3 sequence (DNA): TGCGCCAGCGACGCTAGCGGATCATACAATGAGCAGTTCTTC.

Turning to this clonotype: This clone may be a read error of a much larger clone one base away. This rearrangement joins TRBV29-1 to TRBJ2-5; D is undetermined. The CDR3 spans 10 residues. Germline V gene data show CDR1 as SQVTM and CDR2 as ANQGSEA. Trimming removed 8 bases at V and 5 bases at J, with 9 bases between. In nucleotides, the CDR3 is TGCAGCACCTTCCTCGAGACCCAGTACTTC. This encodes CSTFLETQYF.

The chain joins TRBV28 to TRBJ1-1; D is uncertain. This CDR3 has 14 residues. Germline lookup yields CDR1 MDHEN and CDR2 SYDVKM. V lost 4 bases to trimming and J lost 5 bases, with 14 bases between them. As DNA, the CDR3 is TGTGCCAGCAGTTCCCCTGGGGAGGAAACTGAAGCTTTCTTT. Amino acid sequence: CASSSPGEETEAFF.